The clone carrying this TCR beta chain was seen more than once but under ten times. Antigen unknown. The CDR3 is 13 residues long. Trimming cost V 2 bases and J 0 bases, with 3 bases left between them. Per the germline V gene, CDR1 is SGHAT and CDR2 is FQNNGV. These data are taken from a study of beta chain features in type 1 diabetes. Study summary: Regarding age, gender and cell yields, patients proved similar to healthy donors. Study-level findings and limits: Type 1 diabetes patients showed a moderate but significant shortening of TCRB CDR3s in all four CD4+ subsets.

Heparinised blood was drawn once per donor, averaging roughly 0.11 L. Sequenced material consisted of expressed TCRB transcripts (all of the isolated RNA was reverse transcribed). Using immunoSEQ multiplex PCR, the repertoire was profiled, and TCRdb retains in-frame clones only, with some absent. The top ten hold around 2.5% of the sample, which has 100,000 to 150,000 clones, roughly 17% seen once. Material: central memory CD4+ T cells from blood. This chain uses TRBV11-2 with TRBJ2-3; D is undetermined. The sequence was collected from a man between 18 and 35 years old with type 1 diabetes. CDR3 protein: CASSLLSTDTQYF. The DNA of the CDR3 is TGTGCCAGCAGCTTACTGAGCACAGATACGCAGTATTTT.